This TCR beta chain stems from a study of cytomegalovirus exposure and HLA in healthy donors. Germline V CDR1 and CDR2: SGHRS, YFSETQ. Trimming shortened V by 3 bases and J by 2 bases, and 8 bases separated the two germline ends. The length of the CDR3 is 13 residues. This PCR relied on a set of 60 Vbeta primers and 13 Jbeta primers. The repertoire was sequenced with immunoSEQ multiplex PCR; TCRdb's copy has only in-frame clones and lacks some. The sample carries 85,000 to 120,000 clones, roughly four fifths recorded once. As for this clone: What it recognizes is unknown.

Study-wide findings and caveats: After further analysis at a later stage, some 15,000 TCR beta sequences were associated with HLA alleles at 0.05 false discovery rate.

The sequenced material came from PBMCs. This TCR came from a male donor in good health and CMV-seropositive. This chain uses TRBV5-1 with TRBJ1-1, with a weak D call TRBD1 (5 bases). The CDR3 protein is CASSSTGNTEAFF. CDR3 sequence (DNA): TGCGCCAGCAGCTCAACAGGTAACACTGAAGCTTTCTTT.